This entry lists 9 T cell receptor beta chains sequenced from one sample in a study of cytomegalovirus exposure and HLA in healthy donors. 13 Jbeta primers and 60 Vbeta primers were used for the PCR. Sequenced by immunoSEQ multiplex PCR; TCRdb stores in-frame clones only, minus some. The sample gives about 140,000 clones, 70% to 80% of which show up once; just over 8.5% is in the top ten. Sequenced: PBMCs. The receptors originated from a woman aged 45-65 years in good health and CMV-seropositive.

J is TRBJ2-5 and V is TRBV6-1; D is perhaps TRBD1 (6 bases). Germline CDR1 MNHNS, CDR2 SASEGT. V shed 8 bases and J shed 1 base, with 11 bases lying between them. There are 13 residues in the CDR3. In nucleotides, the CDR3 is TGTGCCAGCGATCAGGGGACCCAAGAGACCCAGTACTTC. This encodes CASDQGTQETQYF.

J is TRBJ1-5 and V is TRBV7-9, with TRBD1 matching 7 bases. This CDR3 spans 14 amino acids. Germline CDR1 and CDR2: SEHNR and FQNEAQ (reference sequence). J was trimmed by 7 bases and V by 5 bases; bases with no gene match: 8. The CDR3 region is CASSVGGAGQPQHF. CDR3 bases: TGTGCCAGCAGCGTAGGGGGCGCGGGACAGCCCCAGCATTTT. The full variable domain, rest sourced from reference TRBV7-9 and TRBJ1-5, is DTGVSQNPRHKITKRGQNVTFRCDPISEHNRLYWYRQTLGQGPEFLTYFQNEAQLEKSRLLSDRFSAERPKGSFSTLEIQRTEQGDSAMYLCASSVGGAGQPQHFGDGTRLSIL.

The chain couples TRBV6-1 to TRBJ2-1; 9 bases fit TRBD2. The CDR3 length is 15 residues. The V gene end was trimmed by 8 bases and the J gene end by 5 bases; junction bases not matched to a gene: 10. Germline V gene lookup returns CDR1 MNHNS and CDR2 SASEGT. In DNA form, the CDR3 reads TGTGCCAGCGCAGCTGTAGCGGGGGTTAACAATGAGCAGTTCTTC. Protein product: CASAAVAGVNNEQFF.

This chain connects TRBV5-1 to TRBJ2-2; 9 bases align to TRBD2. After removal of 2 bases from V and 9 bases from J, the junction contained 17 bases not matched to a gene. In germline, CDR1 is SGHRS, CDR2 YFSETQ. The CDR3 has 18 residues. The CDR3 here is CASSFPLSGRGGLRELFF. CDR3 bases: TGCGCCAGCAGCTTCCCCCTAAGTGGGCGGGGGGGCCTCCGGGAGCTGTTTTTT.

This clone has a single count. The V gene is TRBV7-6, the J gene TRBJ2-1, with 10 positions matching TRBD2. The CDR3 spans 15 residues. V dropped 5 bases and J dropped 6; count of bases not matched to a gene: 7. Germline V gives CDR1 SGHVS, CDR2 FNYEAQ. This CDR3 reads CASSLGTSEANEQFF. CDR3 coding DNA: TGTGCCAGCAGCCTAGGGACTAGCGAGGCCAATGAGCAGTTCTTC.

The rearrangement joins TRBV27 to TRBJ1-2, with a weak D call TRBD1 (5 bases). The CDR3 is 15 amino acids. V lost 0 bases to trimming and J lost 6 bases, with 14 bases between them. Germline V gives CDR1 MNHEY, CDR2 SMNVEV (reference sequence). The CDR3 DNA sequence: TGTGCCAGCAGTTTATCATGGGGGGAGGAACATGGCTACACCTTC. Translation: CASSLSWGEEHGYTF.

V and J are TRBV9 and TRBJ2-2; 7 bases line up with TRBD2. From germline, CDR1 is SGDLS and CDR2 YYNGEE. J lost 1 base, V lost 2 bases, and 2 bases had no gene match. The CDR3 loop spans 15 amino acids. The CDR3 nucleotides read TGTGCCAGCAGCGTGTGGGGGGGGAACACCGGGGAGCTGTTTTTT. Amino acid sequence: CASSVWGGNTGELFF.

This clone came up once. The V and J genes are TRBV6-5 and TRBJ1-6; D perhaps matches TRBD1 (5 bases). Germline CDR1 and CDR2: MNHEY and SVGAGI. Trimming stripped 8 bases from V and 7 bases from J, with 18 bases between. The CDR3 runs to 15 residues. The CDR3 sequence: CASCLGGALNSPLHF. The CDR3 DNA reads as TGTGCCAGCTGCCTCGGGGGTGCCCTCAATTCACCCCTCCACTTT.

DNA of the CDR3: TGTGCCAGCAGCCTAGGGACAGGGGCCCGTCAGCCCCAGCATTTT. Translating it yields CASSLGTGARQPQHF. The V and J genes are TRBV11-3 and TRBJ1-5; TRBD1 aligns across 10 bases. This CDR3 comprises 15 residues. The V gene's germline CDR1 is SGHNT and CDR2 YENEEA. After removal of 5 bases from V and 6 bases from J, the junction contained 7 bases not matched to a gene.